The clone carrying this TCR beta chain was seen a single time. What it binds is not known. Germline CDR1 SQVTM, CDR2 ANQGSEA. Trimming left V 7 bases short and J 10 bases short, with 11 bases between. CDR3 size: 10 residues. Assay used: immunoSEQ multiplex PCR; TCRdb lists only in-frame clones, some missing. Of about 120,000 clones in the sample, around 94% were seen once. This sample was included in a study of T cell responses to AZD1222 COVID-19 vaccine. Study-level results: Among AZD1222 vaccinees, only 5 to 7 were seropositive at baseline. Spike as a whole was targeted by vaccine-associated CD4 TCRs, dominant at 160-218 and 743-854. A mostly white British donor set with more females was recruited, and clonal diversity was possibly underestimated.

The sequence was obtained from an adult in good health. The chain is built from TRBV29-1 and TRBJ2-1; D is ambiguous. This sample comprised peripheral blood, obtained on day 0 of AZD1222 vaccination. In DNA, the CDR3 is TGCAGCGCCAGGATTTTCGAGCAGTTCTTC. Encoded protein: CSARIFEQFF.